This T cell receptor (beta chain) stems from a study of T cells in Graves' hyperthyroidism and ophthalmopathy. Whole-study results and caveats: Most thyroid clonotypes that were expanded above 0.001 also turned up in blood.

This clonotype was observed many times. Its antigen is not identified. From RNA transcripts, TCR beta CDR3 regions were amplified. An initial round of RT-PCR targeting the TCR CDR3 relied on the HTBI primer set. TCRdb recomputed calls from the multiplex PCR reads with MiXCR, one row per CDR3 protein. This sample has about 270,000 distinct CDR3 sequences, with 25% to 30% found just once. Trimming removed 7 bases from V and 4 bases from J; junction bases left unmatched: 14. The CDR3 contains 17 residues. CDR1 and CDR2 (germline): SGHAT, FQNNGV. Among the patients, aged 18 to 65, hyperthyroidism was newly diagnosed and had lasted under 2 months. Based on clinical symptoms, serum thyroxine and TRAb, thyroid ultrasound and orbital computed tomography, diagnoses were reached. Source material for PBMCs was less than 12 ml fresh peripheral blood.

The sample consisted of blood. The clonotype comes from a man aged 40-55 years with Graves' hyperthyroidism that later progressed to Graves' ophthalmopathy. The chain is built from TRBV11-2 and TRBJ2-7; the match to TRBD2 covers 12 bases. CDR3 sequence reads: CASTATSGGLGSYEQYF. The CDR3 bases are TGTGCCAGCACCGCGACTAGCGGGGGCTTAGGTTCGTACGAGCAGTACTTC.